These 32 T cell receptor beta chains were sequenced from one sample in a study of monozygotic twins with inflammatory bowel disease. TCRdb re-called the 5' RACE reads and gives one entry per CDR3 protein, without DNA. The table gives about 300,000 distinct CDR3 sequences; the top ten clones make up over 5% of it. What was sequenced was blood. These receptors were collected from a human donor with ulcerative colitis or Crohn's disease, or a healthy co-twin of an affected twin (not recorded which).

The chain is built from TRBV12-3 or TRBV12-4 and TRBJ1-5; without DNA, the TCRdb call of TRBD1 cannot be checked. The CDR3 runs 15 residues. This CDR3 reads CASSFFGQGNQPQHF.

The chain combines TRBV2 with TRBJ2-3. CDR1 SNHLY and CDR2 FYNNEI come from the germline V gene. This CDR3 has 11 amino acids. The CDR3: CASKYRDTQYF.

CDR3 loop: CAIKTDSSNQPQHF. The chain combines TRBV10-3 with TRBJ1-5; the D call of TRBD1 rests on TCRdb alone, since no DNA is present to check it. Per the germline V gene, CDR1 is ENHRY and CDR2 is SYGVKD. The CDR3 is 14 residues long.

This chain connects TRBV6-5 to TRBJ2-7. CDR1 and CDR2 from the germline V gene are MNHEY and SVGAGI. CDR3 length: 15 residues. CDR3 residues: CASSYGQLGVYEQYF.

The J gene is TRBJ2-5, the V gene TRBV11-2; TCRdb outputs TRBD2, but without DNA this stays unchecked. The CDR3 contains 15 residues. The germline V gene encodes CDR1 SGHAT and CDR2 FQNNGV. Here the CDR3 reads CASSLRSGGWETQYF.

The V call is TRBV19, the J call TRBJ2-1; TCRdb lists TRBD1, though no DNA is available to test this call. CDR3 size: 14 residues. CDR1 and CDR2 from the germline V gene are LNHDA and SQIVND (reference sequence). CDR3 residues: CASSIAGAYNEQFF.

V and J are TRBV15 and TRBJ1-6; there is no DNA to check the TCRdb D call of TRBD1. This CDR3 region has 14 residues. Germline V CDR1 and CDR2: LNHNV, YYDKDF (reference sequence). This chain's CDR3 is CATSRAGTGSPLHF. Drawing the rest from reference TRBV15 and TRBJ1-6, the complete variable domain is DAMVIQNPRYQVTQFGKPVTLSCSQTLNHNVMYWYQQKSSQAPKLLFHYYDKDFNNEADTPDNFQSRRPNTSFCFLDIRSPGLGDTAMYLCATSRAGTGSPLHFGNGTRLTVT.

The chain employs TRBV4-1 and TRBJ2-1; with no DNA, the TCRdb D assignment of TRBD2 cannot be verified. The germline V gene encodes CDR1 MGHRA and CDR2 YSYEKL. The CDR3 length is 16 residues. The CDR3 loop is CASGTSGIMGYNEQFF.

This rearrangement joins TRBV4-3 to TRBJ2-1; TCRdb's assignment of TRBD2 cannot be checked, as there is no DNA. Germline CDR1 and CDR2: LGHNA and YSLEER. The length of the CDR3 is 19 residues. The CDR3 protein is CASSQESWGSGSSYNEQFF.

The chain combines TRBV18 with TRBJ1-4; TCRdb's D gene call, TRBD1, goes unchecked for lack of DNA. Germline V gene data show CDR1 as KGHSH and CDR2 as LQKENI. The CDR3 covers 12 residues. CDR3: CASSGDGEKLFF. Based on the CDR3 plus reference TRBV18 and TRBJ1-4, the full variable domain is NAGVMQNPRHLVRRRGQEARLRCSPMKGHSHVYWYRQLPEEGLKFMVYLQKENIIDESGMPKERFSAEFPKEGPSILRIQQVVRGDSAAYFCASSGDGEKLFFGSGTQLSVL.

This chain uses TRBV9 with TRBJ2-3; TCRdb's D gene call, TRBD2, goes unchecked for lack of DNA. CDR3 length: 15 amino acids. Germline V gene lookup returns CDR1 SGDLS and CDR2 YYNGEE. The CDR3 sequence is CASSVSRGAGDTQYF.

The V and J genes are TRBV6-7 and TRBJ1-5; TCRdb designates TRBD1, a call that cannot be tested without DNA. TRBV6-7 is designated an ORF whose function remains uncertain. There are 13 residues in the CDR3. The CDR3: CASRTGWTQPQHF.

The chain carries TRBV27 and TRBJ2-7; TCRdb outputs TRBD1, but without DNA this stays unchecked. This CDR3 spans 18 amino acids. Looked up from germline, CDR1 is MNHEY and CDR2 is SMNVEV (reference sequence). CDR3 sequence: CASSLRARVSGIGWEQYF.

V and J are TRBV18 and TRBJ1-4; the D call from TCRdb, TRBD1, cannot be confirmed without DNA. Germline lookup yields CDR1 KGHSH and CDR2 LQKENI. This CDR3 region has 14 residues. The CDR3 sequence: CASSPQRQREKLFF.

The chain links TRBV12-3 or TRBV12-4 to TRBJ2-4. The CDR3 runs to 16 residues. The CDR3 here is CASSLLQTLAKNIQYF.

This chain connects TRBV5-6 to TRBJ2-3; TCRdb indicates TRBD1, and absent DNA this call remains unverified. Germline-derived CDR1 and CDR2 are SGHDT and YYEEEE. This CDR3 spans 12 amino acids. The CDR3 sequence is CASSLIGATQYF.

The chain joins TRBV24-1 to TRBJ2-4; without DNA, the TCRdb call of TRBD1 cannot be checked. The CDR3 contains 18 residues. Germline V lookup: CDR1 KGHDR, CDR2 SFDVKD. CDR3 amino acids: CATSDSQRQGVAKNIQYF.

The chain recombines TRBV10-3 with TRBJ2-7; no DNA is available, so the TRBD1 call from TCRdb remains unchecked. The CDR3 spans 15 residues. Germline V gives CDR1 ENHRY, CDR2 SYGVKD. The CDR3 loop is CVISELGGKTYEQYF.

The chain employs TRBV10-3 and TRBJ2-3; absent DNA, TCRdb's TRBD2 call cannot be checked. Germline CDR1 reads ENHRY; CDR2 reads SYGVKD. CDR3 size: 14 residues. CDR3 amino acids: CAISVAGGGDTQYF.

The rearrangement joins TRBV29-1 to TRBJ2-2; TCRdb gives TRBD1 as the D gene, but with no DNA this cannot be confirmed. The CDR3 sequence is 13 residues long. Germline V gene lookup returns CDR1 SQVTM and CDR2 ANQGSEA. The chain's CDR3 is CSVLMWDGGELCF.

The V call is TRBV28, the J call TRBJ2-2; as DNA is missing, the TRBD1 call by TCRdb cannot be tested. Germline V lookup: CDR1 MDHEN, CDR2 SYDVKM. The CDR3 loop spans 16 amino acids. CDR3 loop: CASKELDPGDTGELFF.

This clonotype is labeled medium-sized based on frequency. V gene TRBV5-1 combines with J gene TRBJ2-3; TCRdb proposes TRBD2, but this gene call is untestable without DNA. The CDR3 loop spans 16 amino acids. CDR1 SGHRS and CDR2 YFSETQ come from the germline V gene. The CDR3 reads CASSSDRRRGTDTQYF.

The rearrangement joins TRBV7-2 to TRBJ2-3; no DNA is available, so the TRBD1 call from TCRdb remains unchecked. Germline V gene data show CDR1 as SGHTA and CDR2 as FQGNSA. CDR3 length: 17 residues. The CDR3 reads CASSLKSPGVPMDTQYF.

The rearrangement uses TRBV10-3 and TRBJ2-3; without DNA, the TCRdb call of TRBD2 cannot be checked. The CDR3 is 14 residues long. Germline CDR1 and CDR2: ENHRY and SYGVKD. The CDR3 is CAIRVAGGTDTQYF.

V usage is TRBV28 and J usage is TRBJ2-7; the D call of TRBD2 rests on TCRdb alone, since no DNA is present to check it. CDR3 length: 14 amino acids. Germline CDR1 is MDHEN and CDR2 is SYDVKM. CDR3 sequence reads: CASSPSRGSYEQYF.

The V gene is TRBV28, the J gene TRBJ2-3; TCRdb names TRBD1, which stays unverified in the absence of DNA. There are 14 residues in the CDR3. CDR1 is MDHEN and CDR2 is SYDVKM in the germline V gene. The CDR3: CASRIGQGPDTQYF.

The chain couples TRBV29-1 to TRBJ2-2; TCRdb proposes TRBD2, but this gene call is untestable without DNA. The germline CDR1 and CDR2 sequences are SQVTM and ANQGSEA. This CDR3 comprises 17 residues. CDR3 in amino acids: CSVRHLAGGPGTGELFF.

This chain connects TRBV5-1 to TRBJ1-2. The CDR3 contains 15 residues. The germline CDR1 and CDR2 sequences are SGHRS and YFSETQ. CDR3 protein: CASSLEPGTLGGYTF. The whole variable domain, remainder taken from reference TRBV5-1 and TRBJ1-2, is KAGVTQTPRYLIKTRGQQVTLSCSPISGHRSVSWYQQTPGQGLQFLFEYFSETQRNKGNFPGRFSGRQFSNSRSEMNVSTLELGDSALYLCASSLEPGTLGGYTFGSGTRLTVV.

The chain uses TRBV7-2 and TRBJ2-3; TCRdb's D call of TRBD1 is untestable without DNA. Germline V gene data show CDR1 as SGHTA and CDR2 as FQGNSA. The CDR3 spans 13 residues. The CDR3 reads CASSLDRGDTQYF.

The chain uses TRBV14 and TRBJ2-3; TCRdb's assignment of TRBD1 cannot be checked, as there is no DNA. The CDR3 loop spans 14 amino acids. Germline-derived CDR1 and CDR2 are SGHDN and FVKESK. CDR3 in amino acids: CASSPDREGDTQYF. Drawing the rest from reference TRBV14 and TRBJ2-3, the complete variable domain is EAGVTQFPSHSVIEKGQTVTLRCDPISGHDNLYWYRRVMGKEIKFLLHFVKESKQDESGMPNNRFLAERTGGTYSTLKVQPAELEDSGVYFCASSPDREGDTQYFGPGTRLTVL.

This rearrangement joins TRBV7-2 to TRBJ2-5; TCRdb outputs TRBD2, but without DNA this stays unchecked. CDR3 length: 16 residues. Germline-derived CDR1 and CDR2 are SGHTA and FQGNSA. CDR3: CASSSQGWGRGETQYF.

The rearrangement joins TRBV11-2 to TRBJ2-3. CDR1 is SGHAT and CDR2 is FQNNGV in the germline V gene. The CDR3 contains 12 residues. The CDR3 is CASSLDGRTQYF.